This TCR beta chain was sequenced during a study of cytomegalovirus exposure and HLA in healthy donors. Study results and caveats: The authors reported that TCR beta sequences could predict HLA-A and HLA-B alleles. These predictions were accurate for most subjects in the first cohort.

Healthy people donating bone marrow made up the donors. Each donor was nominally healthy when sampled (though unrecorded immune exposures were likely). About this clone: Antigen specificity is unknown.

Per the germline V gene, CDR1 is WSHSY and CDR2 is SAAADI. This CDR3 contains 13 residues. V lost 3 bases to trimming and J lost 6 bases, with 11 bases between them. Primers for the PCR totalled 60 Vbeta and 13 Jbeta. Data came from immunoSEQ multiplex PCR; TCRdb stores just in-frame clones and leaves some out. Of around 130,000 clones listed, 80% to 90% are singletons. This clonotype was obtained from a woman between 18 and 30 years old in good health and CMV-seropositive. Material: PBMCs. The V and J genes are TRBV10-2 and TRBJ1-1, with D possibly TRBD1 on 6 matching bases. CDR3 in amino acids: CASSETGLAEAFF. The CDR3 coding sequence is TGCGCCAGCAGTGAAACAGGGCTGGCTGAAGCTTTCTTT.